Below, 6 T cell receptor beta chains from the same sample are listed, as sequenced in a study of T cell responses to AZD1222 COVID-19 vaccine (dated by TCRdb to about 2021). The time point label here, explained by the study, means: baseline before first vaccination. The library was generated by the immunoSEQ multiplex PCR assay. TCRdb obtained this table from immuneACCESS and retained in-frame rearrangements with V and J assigned. These tables miss some clones; where compared with another copy, unresolved V genes account for less than half of the shortfall, and the remainder is unexplained. For this sample there are roughly 55,000 clones; about 85% appear just once. The ten top clones hold around 3.9% of the sample. Material: peripheral blood, obtained on day 0 of AZD1222 vaccination. The source is an adult in good health.

The V gene is TRBV13, the J gene TRBJ1-1; 9 bases are shared with TRBD1. Germline CDR1 is PRHDT and CDR2 is FYEKMQ (reference sequence). V gave up 3 bases and J gave up 0 bases; unmatched junction bases: 8. This CDR3 is built from 17 residues. CDR3 coding DNA: TGTGCCAGCAGCTTGGGGACAGGGACAATACTGAACACTGAAGCTTTCTTT. Protein: CASSLGTGTILNTEAFF.

This sequence joins TRBV15 and TRBJ2-1, with D possibly matching TRBD2 (5 bases). Germline CDR1 and CDR2: LNHNV and YYDKDF (reference sequence). This CDR3 contains 13 residues. Trimming removed 0 bases from V and 8 bases from J, with 8 bases in between. The CDR3 protein is CATSRDLRDEQFF. The CDR3 DNA reads as TGTGCCACCAGCAGAGATCTGCGGGATGAGCAGTTCTTC. Together with reference TRBV15 and TRBJ2-1, the CDR3 gives the full variable domain: DAMVIQNPRYQVTQFGKPVTLSCSQTLNHNVMYWYQQKSSQAPKLLFHYYDKDFNNEADTPDNFQSRRPNTSFCFLDIRSPGLGDTAMYLCATSRDLRDEQFFGPGTRLTVL.

The rearrangement links TRBV3-1 (or the pseudogene TRBV3-2) to TRBJ2-2; 7 bases map to TRBD1. Germline V CDR1 and CDR2: LGHDT, YNNKEL (reference sequence). The CDR3 runs 14 residues. Germline trimming cut 3 bases from V and 7 bases from J; bases unmatched to any gene: 5. CDR3 in DNA: TGTGCCAGCAGCCACTTACAGGGGAACGGGGAGCTGTTTTTT. Amino acids: CASSHLQGNGELFF.

J is TRBJ2-1 and V is TRBV2; 12 bases align to TRBD2. Germline assignment: CDR1 SNHLY and CDR2 FYNNEI. There are 16 residues in the CDR3. J gave up 7 bases and V 0 bases, and 4 bases lay outside the gene matches. CDR3 bases: TGTGCCAGCAGTGAAGCTGGGACTAGCGGGTCTAATGAGCAGTTCTTC. This codes for CASSEAGTSGSNEQFF. The variable domain in full, with the rest retrieved from reference TRBV2 and TRBJ2-1, is EPEVTQTPSHQVTQMGQEVILRCVPISNHLYFYWYRQILGQKVEFLVSFYNNEISEKSEIFDDQFSVERPDGSNFTLKIRSTKLEDSAMYFCASSEAGTSGSNEQFFGPGTRLTVL.

This clone appeared once. The gene calls are TRBV3-1 (or the pseudogene TRBV3-2) and TRBJ1-2; 7 nucleotides agree with TRBD1. The germline CDR1 and CDR2 sequences are LGHDT and YNNKEL (reference sequence). The J segment lost 7 bases and the V segment lost 0 bases, leaving 11 bases of the junction unmatched. The CDR3 length is 16 residues. The CDR3 spells CASSQDRGIFQAGYTF. The DNA for the CDR3 is TGTGCCAGCAGCCAAGACAGGGGGATCTTTCAAGCTGGCTACACCTTC.

The chain couples TRBV18 to TRBJ1-6, with TRBD1 matching over 9 bases. Germline V gene lookup returns CDR1 KGHSH and CDR2 LQKENI. The length of the CDR3 is 15 residues. V trimming: 5 bases; J trimming: 7 bases; junction bases outside the gene matches: 6. CDR3 nucleotide sequence: TGTGCCAGCTCAATCCGGGACAGGGAAAATTCACCCCTCCACTTT. Translating it yields CASSIRDRENSPLHF.